This passage covers 9 T cell receptor beta chains from one sample sequenced in a study of cytomegalovirus exposure and HLA in healthy donors. The PCR employed 60 Vbeta primers together with 13 Jbeta primers. Some clones are missing from TCRdb's copy, which holds only in-frame ones; the method was immunoSEQ multiplex PCR. The sample shows 40,000 to 45,000 clones, approximately 75% of them seen only once. The sample comprised PBMCs. All receptors derive from a man under 40 in good health and CMV-seronegative.

The chain is built from TRBV7-9 and TRBJ1-2; 7 bases are a match to TRBD1. Germline assignment: CDR1 SEHNR and CDR2 FQNEAQ (reference sequence). The CDR3 spans 15 residues. J lost 8 bases, V lost 4 bases, and 13 bases had no gene match. The CDR3 reads CASSSLGTAGRGYTF. Written as DNA, the CDR3 is TGTGCCAGCAGCTCCCTAGGGACAGCCGGTAGGGGCTACACCTTC.

V is TRBV2 and J is TRBJ2-2; the D gene is possibly TRBD1 (6 bases). Between the trimmed V and J ends, which lost 4 bases and 5 bases, there was a span of 11 bases. There are 14 residues in the CDR3. Per the germline V gene, CDR1 is SNHLY and CDR2 is FYNNEI. Here the CDR3 DNA reads TGTGCCAGCAGTGCCACAGGGCCTACCGGGGAGCTGTTTTTT. The encoded protein is CASSATGPTGELFF.

This rearrangement joins TRBV28 to TRBJ2-7; 11 bases match TRBD2. V gave up 5 bases and J gave up 0 bases; unmatched junction bases: 15. Germline V lookup: CDR1 MDHEN, CDR2 SYDVKM. The CDR3 is 19 amino acids. CDR3 loop: CASSVARGLAGGPSYEQYF. In nucleotides, the CDR3 is TGTGCCAGCAGTGTCGCTAGGGGATTAGCGGGAGGGCCCTCCTACGAGCAGTACTTC.

The rearrangement links TRBV7-8 to TRBJ2-3; D is unclear. Germline loops: CDR1 SGHVS, CDR2 FQNEAQ. With 5 bases removed from V and 1 base from J, the gap between germline ends came to 13 bases. This CDR3 comprises 15 residues. The CDR3 protein is CASSNEAIGTDTQYF. DNA for the CDR3: TGTGCCAGCAGCAACGAGGCTATCGGCACAGATACGCAGTATTTT.

The V gene is TRBV10-3, the J gene TRBJ2-2; weak D call: TRBD2 (6 bases). The CDR3 is made up of 14 amino acids. Germline V gives CDR1 ENHRY, CDR2 SYGVKD. The V and J ends lost 2 bases and 5 bases respectively, with 9 bases between them. DNA of the CDR3: TGTGCCATCAGTGAGACGAGCGGGACCGGGGAGCTGTTTTTT. It specifies CAISETSGTGELFF.

The chain couples TRBV7-9 to TRBJ1-2, with D possibly being TRBD1 (6 bases). Germline-derived CDR1 and CDR2 are SEHNR and FQNEAQ (reference sequence). The CDR3 runs to 13 residues. Trimming removed 6 bases from V and 0 bases from J, with 8 bases in between. Here the CDR3 reads CASRRTANYGYTF. The CDR3 coding sequence is TGTGCCAGCAGACGGACAGCTAACTATGGCTACACCTTC.

The chain couples TRBV7-2 to TRBJ1-1; no firm D call. Trimming left V 1 base short and J 3 bases short, with 12 bases between. CDR3 length equals 15 residues. Germline V lookup: CDR1 SGHTA, CDR2 FQGNSA. CDR3 coding DNA: TGTGCCAGCAGCTTAGTTGGCACATTGTACACTGAAGCTTTCTTT. Its translation: CASSLVGTLYTEAFF.

The chain links TRBV7-2 to TRBJ1-2, with TRBD1 matching 12 bases. Germline CDR1 and CDR2: SGHTA and FQGNSA. Losses at the gene ends were 2 bases for V and 8 bases for J; bases not matched to a gene: 9. The CDR3 has 16 amino acids. In DNA, the CDR3 is TGTGCCAGCAGCTTAACCCCGGGACAGGGGGCGGAAGGCTACACCTTC. It yields the protein CASSLTPGQGAEGYTF.

The gene calls are TRBV4-3 and TRBJ2-3; TRBD2 is a possible D gene (6 bases). The V end lost 3 bases, the J end lost 5 bases, and 12 bases lay between the germline ends. The CDR3 consists of 14 residues. Germline CDR1 and CDR2: LGHNA and YSLEER. In DNA form, the CDR3 reads TGCGCCAGCAGCCACTACGGGAGAGAAGATACGCAGTATTTT. It yields the protein CASSHYGREDTQYF.